Presented here are 23 T cell receptor beta chains from one specimen sequenced in a study of regulatory T cells in long-lasting Graves disease (dated by TCRdb to the early 2020s). This specimen's time point label, interpreted: newly diagnosed GD, antithyroid drugs for less than 3 months. RNA was extracted from PBMCs in TRIzol for both TCR sequencing and RNA sequencing. To prepare the library, multiplex PCR was applied. TCRdb lists the instrument as Illumina HiSeq 4000. CDR3 regions were amplified by Arm-PCR with iRepertoire HTBI primers to construct TCR beta libraries. TCRdb cleaned the public reads at Q25 with fastp, built clones with MiXCR and kept in-frame beta chains. Rows with one shared CDR3 protein collapse into an entry with the most common genes and DNA. Across this sample there are some 250,000 distinct CDR3 sequences, with around 19% seen only once. The ten largest clones capture around 15% of the sample.

The same sample was also studied in work on T cells in Graves' hyperthyroidism and ophthalmopathy.

Sample: peripheral blood mononuclear cells (PBMCs), taken at new diagnosis, from a patient treated with antithyroid drugs. These receptors originate from a woman younger than 45 with Graves disease. Donor details come from another sample of the same person, matched by shared clones.

This clonotype has a count of ten or more. The chain links TRBV6-1 to TRBJ2-7; D possibly corresponds to TRBD1 (5 bases). Germline CDR1 MNHNS, CDR2 SASEGT. Trimming removed 6 bases from V and 6 bases from J, with 15 bases in between. The CDR3 length is 13 residues. CDR3 in amino acids: CASREQGWGEQYF. CDR3 in DNA: TGTGCCAGCAGGGAGCAGGGATGGGGCGAGCAGTACTTC.

This clonotype was seen more than once but under ten times. This may stem from a read error, because a much larger clone lies one nucleotide away. The chain joins TRBV10-3 to TRBJ2-1; possible D gene TRBD2, 6 bases. This CDR3 comprises 15 residues. Per the germline V gene, CDR1 is ENHRY and CDR2 is SYGVKD. CDR3 in DNA: TGTGCCAGCAGTTACTACGGGACGGACTACAGTGAGCAGTTCTTC. Translated, it gives CASSYYGTDYSEQFF.

Details on this clonotype: A far larger clone is only one base removed, so a read error is likely. The chain carries TRBV11-1 and TRBJ2-5; TRBD1 might be the D (5 bases). The CDR3 runs to 14 residues. Germline CDR1 SGHAT, CDR2 FQDESV (reference sequence). This CDR3 is CAGSPEGAQETQYF. The CDR3 nucleotides are TGTGCCGGCAGCCCCGAAGGGGCGCAAGAGACCCAGTACTTC.

This clonotype was observed a few times. V is TRBV10-2 and J is TRBJ1-6, with TRBD1 as a possible D gene (5 bases). The CDR3 totals 13 residues. CDR1 and CDR2 (germline): WSHSY, SAAADI. V was pared by 6 bases and J by 6 bases, with 9 bases between. Written as DNA, the CDR3 is TGCGCCAGCAGATGGGGCAGTAATTCACCCCTCCACTTT. Its translation: CASRWGSNSPLHF.

With respect to this clonotype: It may be a read error: a sequence one base away is much more abundant. The chain links TRBV6-2 or TRBV6-3 to TRBJ1-2; 9 nucleotides agree with TRBD1. The V gene's germline CDR1 is MNHEY and CDR2 SVGEGT. This CDR3 spans 13 amino acids. The V and J ends lost 9 bases and 6 bases, in that order; junction bases with no gene match: 8. CDR3 bases: TGTGCCAGTCGGGACAGGGAGTATAATGGCTACACCTTC. As protein: CASRDREYNGYTF.

At least ten counts were recorded for this clonotype. V gene TRBV20-1 combines with J gene TRBJ1-4, with unresolved D. Germline V gene lookup returns CDR1 DFQATT and CDR2 SNEGSKA (reference sequence). The CDR3 extends over 13 amino acids. Trimming shortened V by 5 bases and J by 5 bases, and 12 bases separated the two germline ends. The CDR3 coding sequence is TGCAGTGCTGACCGGCGGAGGAATGAAAAACTGTTTTTT. This encodes CSADRRRNEKLFF.

This clonotype was seen many times. The chain recombines TRBV6-1 with TRBJ1-2; TRBD1 might be the D (5 bases). CDR1 and CDR2 (germline): MNHNS, SASEGT. The V end was cut by 4 bases, the J end by 5 bases, with 11 bases between. This CDR3 contains 13 residues. The CDR3 DNA reads as TGTGCCAGCAGTGTAAACAGGATGTATGGCTACACCTTC. Its protein product is CASSVNRMYGYTF.

This clonotype was observed at least ten times. The V gene is TRBV20-1, the J gene TRBJ2-7, with TRBD1 matching 7 bases. The CDR3 runs 13 residues. V trimming: 3 bases; J trimming: 1 base; junction bases outside the gene matches: 3. The V gene's germline CDR1 is DFQATT and CDR2 SNEGSKA (reference sequence). The CDR3 bases are TGCAGTGCTAGGCCAGGGGGATCCTACGAGCAGTACTTC. Its protein product is CSARPGGSYEQYF.

This clonotype was recorded a few times. Being one base from a much bigger clone, this may be a read error. As DNA, the CDR3 is TGTGCCAGCAGCTTCCCGGGACAGAGCACTGAAGCTTTCTTT. The encoded protein is CASSFPGQSTEAFF. This sequence joins TRBV7-2 and TRBJ1-1; 7 positions agree with TRBD1. The V gene's germline CDR1 is SGHTA and CDR2 FQGNSA. The CDR3 sequence is 14 residues long. V shed 3 bases and J 4 bases; nucleotides not matched to a gene: 5.

This clonotype was recorded many times. V usage is TRBV5-1 and J usage is TRBJ1-2; the match to TRBD1 covers 7 bases. The CDR3 is 16 residues long. The V and J ends lost 0 bases and 4 bases, in that order; junction bases with no gene match: 9. Germline V lookup: CDR1 SGHRS, CDR2 YFSETQ. The chain's CDR3 is CASSLEEGGQIYGYTF. CDR3 coding DNA: TGCGCCAGCAGCTTGGAGGAAGGGGGACAGATCTATGGCTACACCTTC.

In its sample, this clonotype was seen many times. The chain carries TRBV5-1 and TRBJ2-1, with no clear D. Trimming shortened V by 6 bases and J by 5 bases, and 6 bases separated the two germline ends. Germline V CDR1 and CDR2: SGHRS, YFSETQ. The CDR3 covers 11 residues. DNA for the CDR3: TGCGCCAGCACCCTCGACAATGAGCAGTTCTTC. It is translated as CASTLDNEQFF.

The table lists this clonotype with many counts. V and J are TRBV12-3 or TRBV12-4 and TRBJ1-2; a possible D gene is TRBD1 (5 bases). The CDR3 loop spans 16 amino acids. V was cut by 0 bases and J by 4 bases, with 15 bases left in between. The CDR3 DNA sequence: TGTGCCAGCAGTTTAGCGCGGACAATTTCTCTCTATGGCTACACCTTC. Amino acids: CASSLARTISLYGYTF.

In this sample, this clonotype turned up many times. This sequence joins TRBV3-1 and TRBJ1-2, with D uncertain. V was cut by 6 bases and J by 13 bases, with 21 bases left in between. Germline values: CDR1 LGHDT, CDR2 YNNKEL (reference sequence). The CDR3 contains 13 residues. CDR3 in amino acids: CASSIWTGPSLTF. The CDR3 DNA reads TGTGCCAGCAGTATCTGGACGGGTCCTTCTCTCACCTTC.

This clonotype was seen many times. V is TRBV2 and J is TRBJ2-5, with TRBD2 as a possible D gene (5 bases). Trimming removed 5 bases at V and 5 bases at J, with 21 bases between. Germline lookup yields CDR1 SNHLY and CDR2 FYNNEI. The CDR3 is made up of 16 amino acids. The DNA for the CDR3 is TGTGCCAGCAGTAGCACGAGAGACACAACTAGGGAGACCCAGTACTTC. Its translation: CASSSTRDTTRETQYF.

This clonotype has ten or more counts. The chain carries TRBV20-1 and TRBJ2-3; D is undetermined. This CDR3 contains 12 residues. Germline CDR1 and CDR2: DFQATT and SNEGSKA (reference sequence). V dropped 5 bases and J dropped 0 bases, with 6 bases sitting between them. This CDR3 reads CSAPLSTDTQYF. The CDR3 DNA sequence: TGCAGTGCTCCACTCAGCACAGATACGCAGTATTTT.

This clonotype occurred many times. This chain links TRBV7-2 with TRBJ1-2; 10 positions match TRBD1. The CDR3 is made up of 15 amino acids. The germline V gene encodes CDR1 SGHTA and CDR2 FQGNSA. With 8 bases clipped from V and 5 bases from J, the junction kept 11 bases outside the gene matches. Written as DNA, the CDR3 is TGTGCCAGCGGGGGCCCGGGACAGGGGATTTATGGCTACACCTTC. It yields the protein CASGGPGQGIYGYTF.

This clonotype was found many times. This chain links TRBV7-8 with TRBJ2-1, with TRBD1 as a possible D gene (6 bases). There are 13 residues in the CDR3. Germline CDR1 is SGHVS and CDR2 is FQNEAQ. The germline V and J ends were trimmed by 4 bases and 6 bases, with 10 bases remaining between them. CDR3 DNA: TGTGCCAGCAGCTGGAACAGGGTCAATGAGCAGTTCTTC. Protein product: CASSWNRVNEQFF.

This clonotype was recorded many times. The chain has TRBV3-1 and TRBJ1-3; no reliable D call. The CDR3 length is 13 residues. Trimming pared 7 bases from V and 4 bases from J, leaving 11 bases between. CDR1 LGHDT and CDR2 YNNKEL come from the germline V gene (reference sequence). CDR3 residues: CASTRRSGNTIYF. The CDR3 bases are TGTGCCAGCACCCGTAGGTCCGGAAACACCATATATTTT. The full variable domain, its missing parts supplied by reference TRBV3-1 and TRBJ1-3, is DTAVSQTPKYLVTQMGNDKSIKCEQNLGHDTMYWYKQDSKKFLKIMFSYNNKELIINETVPNRFSPKSPDKAHLNLHINSLELGDSAVYFCASTRRSGNTIYFGEGSWLTVV.

This clonotype was observed a handful of times. This sequence joins TRBV4-1 and TRBJ2-3; 9 bases are a match to TRBD1. Trimming cost V 5 bases and J 4 bases; bases outside gene matches: 10. Per germline, CDR1 MGHRA and CDR2 YSYEKL. CDR3 length: 16 residues. The CDR3, as DNA: TGCGCCAGCAGCTACCCCGGGACAGGGAAGTCAGATACGCAGTATTTT. Its protein product is CASSYPGTGKSDTQYF.

This clonotype was seen at least ten times. The CDR3 here is CASSFLPGDAFF. The CDR3 region has the DNA TGTGCCAGCAGTTTCTTACCAGGGGACGCTTTCTTT. V and J are TRBV2 and TRBJ1-1; possibly TRBD1 for D (6 bases). Looked up from germline, CDR1 is SNHLY and CDR2 is FYNNEI. Trimming removed 5 bases at V and 11 bases at J, with 15 bases between. This CDR3 has 12 residues.

This clonotype was seen ten or more times. The chain couples TRBV3-1 to TRBJ1-2; TRBD1 matches 9 bases. CDR1 and CDR2 (germline): LGHDT, YNNKEL (reference sequence). CDR3 length equals 18 residues. With V trimmed by 4 bases and J by 8 bases, 20 bases remained unmatched. CDR3: CASSPQPRASQGARGYTF. The CDR3 DNA reads as TGTGCCAGCAGCCCCCAGCCCAGGGCTTCACAGGGGGCGCGCGGCTACACCTTC.

In this sample, this clonotype turned up many times. CDR3 DNA sequence: TGTGCCAGCACTACACCCCAGGGCTCCTACAATGAGCAGTTCTTC. This translates into CASTTPQGSYNEQFF. This rearrangement joins TRBV6-2 or TRBV6-3 to TRBJ2-1, with a weak D call TRBD1 (5 bases). With 7 bases removed from V and 0 bases from J, the gap between germline ends came to 13 bases. The CDR3 has 15 residues. CDR1 MNHEY and CDR2 SVGEGT come from the germline V gene.

In its sample, this clonotype was seen many times. CDR3 sequence reads: CASSLDPSGVKLFF. The DNA of the CDR3 is TGTGCCAGCAGCTTAGATCCTAGCGGGGTGAAGCTGTTTTTT. The chain employs TRBV11-3 and TRBJ2-2, with TRBD2 matching over 9 bases. The V gene's germline CDR1 is SGHNT and CDR2 YENEEA. This CDR3 has 14 residues. V lost 0 bases to trimming and J lost 12 bases; unmatched junction nucleotides: 5.